This T cell receptor (beta chain) is drawn from a study of T cells in Graves' hyperthyroidism and ophthalmopathy. Thyroid ultrasound and orbital computed tomography, with clinical symptoms and serum thyroxine and TRAb, informed diagnoses. This clonotype was recorded a few times. The source material, RNA transcripts, was used to amplify TCR beta CDR3 regions. HTBI primers drove first-round RT-PCR of the TCR CDR3. TCRdb used MiXCR to reprocess the multiplex PCR reads, holding one entry per CDR3 protein. This sample has fewer than 650,000 distinct CDR3 sequences, with 12% to 15% found just once. CDR3 length: 15 residues. Looked up from germline, CDR1 is LNHNV and CDR2 is YYDKDF (reference sequence). With 2 bases removed from V and 7 bases from J, the gap between germline ends came to 15 bases.

Sequenced material: blood. This chain joins TRBV15 and TRBJ1-5, with D maybe TRBD1 (5 bases). The TCR was taken from a woman aged 18-30 years with Graves' ophthalmopathy. CDR3 DNA sequence: TGTGCCACCAGCAGACTAAGCCAGGGACGACAGCCCCAGCATTTT. Amino acids: CATSRLSQGRQPQHF.